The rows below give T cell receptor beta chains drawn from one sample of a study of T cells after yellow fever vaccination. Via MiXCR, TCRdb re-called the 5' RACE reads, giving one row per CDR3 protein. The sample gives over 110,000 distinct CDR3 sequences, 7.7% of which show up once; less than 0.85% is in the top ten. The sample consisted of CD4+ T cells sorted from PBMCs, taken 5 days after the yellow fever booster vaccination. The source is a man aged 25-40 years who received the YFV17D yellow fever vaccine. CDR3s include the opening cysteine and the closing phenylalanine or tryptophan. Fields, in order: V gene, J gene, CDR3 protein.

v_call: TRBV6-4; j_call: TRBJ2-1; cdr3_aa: CASSPAGGSHEQFF
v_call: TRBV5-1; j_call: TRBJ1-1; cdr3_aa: CASRWTPNTEAFF
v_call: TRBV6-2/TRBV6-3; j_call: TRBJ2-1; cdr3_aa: CASRQGSGGEQFF
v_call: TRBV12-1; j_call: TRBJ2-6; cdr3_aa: CASSPRLAGGTGANVLTF
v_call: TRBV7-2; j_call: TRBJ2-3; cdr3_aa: CASGSGYTDTQYF
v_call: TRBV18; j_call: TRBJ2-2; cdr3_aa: CASSRDPGAGLTGELFF
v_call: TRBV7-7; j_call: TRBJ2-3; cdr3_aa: CASSLRSGRTDTQYF
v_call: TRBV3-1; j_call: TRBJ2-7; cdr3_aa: CASSQREIVHEQYF
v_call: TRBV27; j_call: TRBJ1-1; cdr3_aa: CASSFEPGYHTEAFF
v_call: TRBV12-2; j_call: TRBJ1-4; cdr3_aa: CASRLADFRRRTNEKLFF
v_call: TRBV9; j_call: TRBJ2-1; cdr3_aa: CASSVQHGTSGNEQFF
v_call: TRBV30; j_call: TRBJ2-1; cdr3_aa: CAWSVAYEQFF
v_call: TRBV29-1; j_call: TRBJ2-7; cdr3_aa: CSVVVAGRHYEQYF
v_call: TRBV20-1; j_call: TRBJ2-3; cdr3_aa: CSARVPPGGSSGRAFSSDTQYF
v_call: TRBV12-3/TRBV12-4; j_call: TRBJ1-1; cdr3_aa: CASSPDAGILDTEAFF
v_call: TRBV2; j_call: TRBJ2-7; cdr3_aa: CASMIGTGAYEQYF
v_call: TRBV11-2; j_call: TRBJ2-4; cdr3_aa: CASRGFSDAKNIQYF
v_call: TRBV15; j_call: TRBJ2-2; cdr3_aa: CATSRRLGVGTGELFF
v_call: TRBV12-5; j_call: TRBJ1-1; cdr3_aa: CASGLVPREAFF
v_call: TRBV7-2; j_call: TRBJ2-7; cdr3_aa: CASSAGTYYEQYF
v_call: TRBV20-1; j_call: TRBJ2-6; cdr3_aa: CSATYGPNVLTF
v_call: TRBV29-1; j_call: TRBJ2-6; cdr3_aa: CSASSGANVLTF
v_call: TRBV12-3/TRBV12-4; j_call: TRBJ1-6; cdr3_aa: CASSLGPSNSPLHF
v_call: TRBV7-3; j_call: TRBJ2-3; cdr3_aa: CASSSGQGTDTQYF
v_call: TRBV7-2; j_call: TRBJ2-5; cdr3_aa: CASSLRHTQETQYF
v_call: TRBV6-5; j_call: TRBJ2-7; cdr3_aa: CASSYSWLAGGAYEQYF
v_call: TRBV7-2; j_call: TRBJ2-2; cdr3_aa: CASSFGGTGYRELFF
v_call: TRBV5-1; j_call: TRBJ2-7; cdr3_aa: CASQRRQGSHEQYF
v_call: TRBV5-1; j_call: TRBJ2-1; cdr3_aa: CASSLDGGGYEQFF
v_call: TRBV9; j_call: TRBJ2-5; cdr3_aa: CASSIPGNQETQYF
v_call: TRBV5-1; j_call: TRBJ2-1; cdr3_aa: CASSATYAGLTNEQFF
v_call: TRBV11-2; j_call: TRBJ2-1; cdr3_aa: CASSLDYSSYNEQFF
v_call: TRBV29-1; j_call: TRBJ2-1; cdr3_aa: CSVEDLAGESEQFF
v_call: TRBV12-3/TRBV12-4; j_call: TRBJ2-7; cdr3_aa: CASSSGGSYEQYF
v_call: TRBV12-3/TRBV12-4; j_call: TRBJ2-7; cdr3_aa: CASSLAQGGEQYF